This T cell receptor (beta chain) was retrieved from a study of vaccination and CD4 T cells after COVID-19. Study-wide background: Stimulation used overlapping spike peptides from SARS-CoV-2, HCoV-NL63, HCoV-OC43 and HCoV-229E.

About this clonotype itself: Antigen: not known.

In germline, CDR1 is SGHAT, CDR2 FQNNGV. With 1 base removed from V and 0 bases from J, the gap between germline ends came to 13 bases. The CDR3 extends over 17 amino acids. CD4+ T cells that had been cultured provided DNA sequenced with the Oncomine TCR Beta short-read assay. Once CD4+ T cells had been cultured, genomic DNA was extracted from them. TCRdb reprocessed the PCR reads via MiXCR and lists one record per CDR3 protein. The sample consists of approximately 15,000 distinct CDR3 sequences, roughly 50% of them appearing once. Treatment of the sample: approximately 11-day PBMC culture with coronavirus spike peptide pools or control peptides (ViraFEST assay). IL-2 at roughly 9.2 IU/ml and peptide pools at 8.5 to 10 ug/ml were added to PBMCs cultured at 1.5 million to 2 million per well. Study findings and constraints: Within the convalescent patients, spike mono-reactivity was found in 304 of 307 vaccine-specific clones.

The sequence derives from a human donor who had recovered from COVID-19. Source material: CD4+ T cells from blood, cultured in vitro. This sequence joins TRBV11-2 and TRBJ2-1; the D gene is possibly TRBD2 (5 bases). The CDR3 loop reads CASSLGRSGGSYNEQFF. In DNA, the CDR3 is TGTGCCAGCAGCTTAGGGAGGTCGGGTGGCTCCTACAATGAGCAGTTCTTC.